The 22 T cell receptor beta chains listed next were all sequenced from one sample in a study of early T cells in non-severe SARS-CoV-2 infection. TCRdb reprocessed the 5' RACE reads with MiXCR, giving one entry per CDR3 protein. The sample has about 60,000 distinct CDR3 sequences, approximately 11% seen once. The material was whole blood, obtained at baseline. The receptors here all came from an adult who was a healthcare worker with PCR-confirmed SARS-CoV-2 infection or an uninfected control (not recorded which).

This clonotype was counted a few times. The rearrangement joins TRBV7-9 to TRBJ2-2; D is undetermined. Germline V gene data show CDR1 as SEHNR and CDR2 as FQNEAQ (reference sequence). With 2 bases removed from V and 4 bases from J, the gap between germline ends came to 8 bases. CDR3 length equals 14 residues. The CDR3 loop reads CASSLSEFTGELFF. In DNA, the CDR3 is TGTGCCAGCAGCTTAAGCGAGTTCACCGGGGAGCTGTTTTTT.

This clonotype was found a few times. J is TRBJ2-4 and V is TRBV10-1; TRBD2 might be the D (5 bases). Germline CDR1 and CDR2: WNHNN and SYGVQD (reference sequence). The length of the CDR3 is 13 residues. V was pared by 3 bases and J by 12 bases, with 15 bases between. This CDR3 is CASSEGGFRDQYF. CDR3 in DNA: TGCGCCAGCAGTGAAGGAGGCTTTCGGGATCAGTACTTC.

This clonotype has at least ten counts. This chain joins TRBV6-6 and TRBJ2-3; 7 nucleotides agree with TRBD2. The V gene end was trimmed by 6 bases and the J gene end by 3 bases; junction bases not matched to a gene: 6. The CDR3 is 14 amino acids. The germline gives CDR1 MNHNY, CDR2 SVGAGI (reference sequence). The CDR3 sequence is CASSLPGGTDTQYF. In nucleotides, the CDR3 is TGTGCCAGCAGCCTTCCGGGGGGTACAGATACGCAGTATTTT.

The rearrangement uses TRBV4-1 and TRBJ2-2; D is perhaps TRBD1 (5 bases). V lost 5 bases, J lost 4 bases, and 11 bases lay in between. The CDR3 contains 14 residues. Germline V gene lookup returns CDR1 MGHRA and CDR2 YSYEKL. Written as DNA, the CDR3 is TGCGCCAGCAGCGGCAGGGTGGGCACCGGGGAGCTGTTTTTT. It specifies CASSGRVGTGELFF.

This clonotype was seen a few times. The rearrangement links TRBV29-1 to TRBJ2-7; no clear D. CDR1 is SQVTM, CDR2 ANQGSEA, per germline. The CDR3 sequence is 12 residues long. V lost 1 base, J lost 7 bases, and 11 bases lay in between. CDR3 sequence: CSVEVSRREQYF. DNA for the CDR3: TGCAGCGTTGAAGTCTCCCGGCGGGAGCAGTACTTC.

This clonotype was picked up a small number of times. The rearrangement links TRBV5-1 to TRBJ2-7; D remains ambiguous. The CDR3 sequence is 16 residues long. Germline V gene sequence: CDR1 SGHRS, CDR2 YFSETQ. With 1 base removed from V and 3 bases from J, the gap between germline ends came to 17 bases. CDR3 DNA sequence: TGCGCCAGCAGCTTGTACTCAGCGAGGCCCCACTACGAGCAGTACTTC. It is translated as CASSLYSARPHYEQYF.

The chain links TRBV6-1 to TRBJ2-7; 7 bases line up with TRBD2. There are 15 residues in the CDR3. J gave up 2 bases and V 2 bases, and 6 bases lay outside the gene matches. Germline-derived CDR1 and CDR2 are MNHNS and SASEGT. The CDR3 bases are TGTGCCAGCAGTGAACTATCGGGGGGTCCCTACGAGCAGTACTTC. Protein product: CASSELSGGPYEQYF.

This clonotype was counted a few times. V usage is TRBV2 and J usage is TRBJ1-1; no clear D gene. The ends were cut back, 0 bases at V and 5 bases at J, with 13 bases in the middle. The CDR3 covers 15 residues. CDR1 SNHLY and CDR2 FYNNEI come from the germline V gene. For the CDR3, the DNA is TGTGCCAGCAGTGAAGCGAGGGCAGAATTTACTGAAGCTTTCTTT. It translates to CASSEARAEFTEAFF.

This clonotype was seen a handful of times. This sequence joins TRBV6-2 or TRBV6-3 and TRBJ1-1; D perhaps matches TRBD1 (5 bases). CDR3 length equals 15 residues. V was clipped by 4 bases and J by 3 bases, with 15 bases between them. Germline V gene data show CDR1 as MNHEY and CDR2 as SVGEGT. In DNA form, the CDR3 reads TGTGCCAGCAGTTCGGACAAGCCCGGGTACACTGAAGCTTTCTTT. Translating gives CASSSDKPGYTEAFF.

This clonotype has just a few counts. The gene calls are TRBV11-2 and TRBJ2-1, with D unresolved. Trimming left V 2 bases short and J 4 bases short, with 21 bases between. Per the germline V gene, CDR1 is SGHAT and CDR2 is FQNNGV. The CDR3 consists of 18 residues. CDR3 coding DNA: TGTGCCAGCAGCTTAAGGCCGGAGTGGGCGACTGGGTACAATGAGCAGTTCTTC. Its protein is CASSLRPEWATGYNEQFF.

The chain's CDR3 is CASSHGQGDGYTF. DNA of the CDR3: TGTGCCAGCAGCCACGGACAGGGCGATGGCTACACCTTC. The V and J genes are TRBV13 and TRBJ1-2; 8 nucleotides agree with TRBD1. V was pared by 5 bases and J by 6 bases, with 5 bases of the junction left unmatched. Germline CDR1 reads PRHDT; CDR2 reads FYEKMQ (reference sequence). The CDR3 length is 13 residues. Full variable domain (missing parts from reference TRBV13 and TRBJ1-2): AAGVIQSPRHLIKEKRETATLKCYPIPRHDTVYWYQQGPGQDPQFLISFYEKMQSDKGSIPDRFSAQQFSDYHSELNMSSLELGDSALYFCASSHGQGDGYTFGSGTRLTVV.

The rearrangement links TRBV9 to TRBJ1-2, with D hard to call. V dropped 3 bases and J dropped 0 bases, with 6 bases sitting between them. CDR1 is SGDLS, CDR2 YYNGEE, per germline. This CDR3 comprises 13 residues. The CDR3: CASSADPNYGYTF. The CDR3 coding sequence is TGTGCCAGCAGCGCAGACCCTAACTATGGCTACACCTTC.

This clonotype was seen only a few times. The V gene is TRBV7-6, the J gene TRBJ2-5; D is unresolved. The CDR3 contains 12 residues. Germline loops: CDR1 SGHVS, CDR2 FNYEAQ. With 5 bases removed from V and 4 bases from J, the gap between germline ends came to 8 bases. CDR3 sequence (DNA): TGTGCCAGCAGCCCCGACGGAGAGACCCAGTACTTC. It yields the protein CASSPDGETQYF.

This chain links TRBV18 with TRBJ1-1, with unresolved D. Germline V CDR1 and CDR2: KGHSH, LQKENI. The V gene lost 2 bases and the J gene lost 4 bases, with 8 bases spanning the gap. The CDR3 covers 13 residues. The CDR3, as DNA: TGTGCCAGCTCACCAGGGTTGGCCACTGAAGCTTTCTTT. This codes for CASSPGLATEAFF.

Many counts were recorded for this clonotype. The rearrangement links TRBV7-2 to TRBJ2-1; the match to TRBD2 covers 11 bases. The V segment lost 2 bases and the J segment 15 bases; nucleotides outside the gene matches: 18. The CDR3 is made up of 17 amino acids. Germline lookup yields CDR1 SGHTA and CDR2 FQGNSA. This chain's CDR3 is CASSLIATSGARSEGFF. The CDR3 DNA follows: TGTGCCAGCAGCTTAATCGCGACTAGCGGGGCCCGAAGTGAGGGGTTCTTC.

Turning to this clonotype: Likely a read error: the CDR3 ends without its conserved phenylalanine or tryptophan. The gene calls are TRBV27 and TRBJ1-6; no firm D call. CDR1 is MNHEY, CDR2 SMNVEV, per germline (reference sequence). The CDR3 is 15 residues long. V was cut by 5 bases and J by 7 bases, with 15 bases left in between. CDR3 protein: CASSVDWKGNSPLHL. The CDR3 region has the DNA TGTGCCAGCAGTGTTGACTGGAAAGGGAATTCACCCCTCCACCTT.

The J gene is TRBJ1-4, the V gene TRBV30; no reliable D call. The V end lost 4 bases, the J end lost 0 bases, and 9 bases lay between the germline ends. This CDR3 has 14 amino acids. CDR1 and CDR2 (germline): GTSNPN, SVGIG (reference sequence). The CDR3, as DNA: TGTGCCTGGAATAGAGGTGCAACTAATGAAAAACTGTTTTTT. Encoded protein: CAWNRGATNEKLFF.

CDR3 in amino acids: CASRRRTGGTTPLHF. The CDR3 coding sequence is TGTGCCAGCAGACGCAGGACAGGAGGCACGACACCCCTCCACTTT. The rearrangement uses TRBV6-5 and TRBJ1-6; 7 bases line up with TRBD1. The CDR3 sequence is 15 residues long. Per germline, CDR1 MNHEY and CDR2 SVGAGI. After removal of 6 bases from V and 11 bases from J, the junction contained 13 bases not matched to a gene.

This clonotype occurred many times. The chain couples TRBV6-4 to TRBJ2-3; 9 bases are shared with TRBD2. This CDR3 has 14 amino acids. V lost 6 bases and J lost 3; bases outside the gene matches: 4. Germline CDR1 reads MRHNA; CDR2 reads SNTAGT. Here the CDR3 DNA reads TGTGCCAGCAGCTCTAGCGGGGAGACAGATACGCAGTATTTT. Translation gives CASSSSGETDTQYF.

This rearrangement joins TRBV30 to TRBJ2-5; 11 bases line up with TRBD1. CDR3 length: 13 residues. Germline V gene sequence: CDR1 GTSNPN, CDR2 SVGIG (reference sequence). V was pared by 5 bases and J by 5 bases, with 4 bases of the junction left unmatched. CDR3 bases: TGTGCCTGGGGACAGGGGGCTGGGGAGACCCAGTACTTC. Encoded protein: CAWGQGAGETQYF.

V gene TRBV7-8 combines with J gene TRBJ2-5, with a possible D match to TRBD1 (5 bases). Trimming left V 5 bases short and J 4 bases short, with 26 bases between. Germline CDR1 and CDR2: SGHVS and FQNEAQ. The CDR3 runs 18 residues. The CDR3 loop reads CASSLVAGLGVYRETQYF. The CDR3, as DNA: TGTGCCAGCAGCCTCGTAGCAGGTTTAGGGGTATATCGAGAGACCCAGTACTTC.

Many counts were recorded for this clonotype. V gene TRBV29-1 combines with J gene TRBJ2-7; D not certain. The CDR3 is 12 residues long. V was shortened by 5 bases and J by 0 bases, with 8 bases between the two germline ends. Per germline, CDR1 SQVTM and CDR2 ANQGSEA. CDR3 sequence reads: CSVWGSSYEQYF. CDR3 sequence (DNA): TGCAGCGTTTGGGGAAGCTCCTACGAGCAGTACTTC.